This T cell receptor beta chain came from a study of human T cells and chemical hapten exposure. Points from the study as a whole: TCRs whose frequency exceeded 1 in 1000 remained the same following DPC sensitization.

Worth noting for this clonotype: Its antigen is still unknown.

Unfractionated whole blood served as the source for total RNA extraction. This CDR3 has 14 residues. CDR1 is SEHNR, CDR2 FQNEAQ, per germline (reference sequence). V shed 0 bases, J shed 7 bases, and the junction held 3 bases outside the gene matches. As the library was built, unique molecular identifiers were attached to individual cDNA molecules. Original methodology: A typical sample had roughly 87,000 TCRs, with about 23,224 to 700,000 overall. TCRdb re-called the reads through MiXCR, storing one row per CDR3 protein. The V and J calls here are based on TCRdb, not the publication. The sample yields about 120,000 distinct CDR3 sequences, over 7.5% seen once.

The receptor's source is a human donor in good health. Some clones in this sample may be carry-over from other donors' samples. The chain employs TRBV7-9 and TRBJ2-1; 7 bases are a match to TRBD1. The sample taken for sequencing was whole blood. The CDR3: CASSLAGGVNEQFF. CDR3 DNA sequence: TGTGCCAGCAGCTTAGCAGGGGGCGTGAATGAGCAGTTCTTC. The full variable domain, completed using reference TRBV7-9 and TRBJ2-1, is DTGVSQNPRHKITKRGQNVTFRCDPISEHNRLYWYRQTLGQGPEFLTYFQNEAQLEKSRLLSDRFSAERPKGSFSTLEIQRTEQGDSAMYLCASSLAGGVNEQFFGPGTRLTVL.